Presented here are 8 T cell receptor beta chains from one specimen sequenced in a study of T cells in Graves' hyperthyroidism and ophthalmopathy. Amplification of TCR beta CDR3 regions was performed using RNA transcripts as template. The HTBI primer set was used in a first-round RT-PCR of the TCR CDR3. TCRdb re-called the multiplex PCR reads with MiXCR, one entry per CDR3 protein. The table includes approximately 410,000 distinct CDR3 sequences, approximately 15% detected once. Sequencing was carried out using blood. The receptor set was obtained from a man younger than 35 with Graves' ophthalmopathy.

This clonotype was picked up many times. The chain employs TRBV7-9 and TRBJ2-1; 10 bases line up with TRBD2. The CDR3 has 15 amino acids. From germline, CDR1 is SEHNR and CDR2 FQNEAQ (reference sequence). V lost 5 bases to trimming and J lost 7 bases; unmatched junction nucleotides: 8. The CDR3 region is CASSPPVAGGNEQFF. CDR3 nucleotide sequence: TGTGCCAGCAGCCCGCCGGTAGCGGGAGGTAATGAGCAGTTCTTC.

This clonotype has ten or more counts. The chain couples TRBV7-2 to TRBJ2-1, with 7 bases that match TRBD2. The germline gives CDR1 SGHTA, CDR2 FQGNSA. V gave up 5 bases and J gave up 3 bases; unmatched junction bases: 7. The CDR3 contains 15 residues. The CDR3 DNA is TGTGCCAGCAGCCATGGGGCTAGCGGCTACAATGAGCAGTTCTTC. Translating gives CASSHGASGYNEQFF.

A few counts support this clonotype. An end of the junction does not agree with germline; a read error may underlie this. The V gene is TRBV6-5, the J gene TRBJ2-7; 13 positions match TRBD2. Germline V gene lookup returns CDR1 MNHEY and CDR2 SVGAGI. There are 16 residues in the CDR3. This CDR3 is CASSYSRTSGSYERYF. DNA of the CDR3: TGTGCCAGCAGTTACAGCAGGACTAGCGGGAGCTACGAGCGGTACTTC.

Many counts were recorded for this clonotype. The chain employs TRBV9 and TRBJ2-3, with D hard to call. V was cut by 4 bases and J by 7 bases, with 13 bases left in between. The germline gives CDR1 SGDLS, CDR2 YYNGEE. The CDR3 is 13 amino acids. This CDR3 is CASSPDDGNTQYF. DNA of the CDR3: TGTGCCAGCAGCCCAGATGATGGAAATACGCAGTATTTT.

This clonotype has at least ten counts. V usage is TRBV5-5 and J usage is TRBJ1-6; possible D gene TRBD1, 5 bases. V was cut by 4 bases and J by 1 base, with 12 bases left in between. CDR1 is SGHKS and CDR2 is YYEKEE in the germline V gene (reference sequence). The CDR3 spans 16 residues. CDR3 protein: CASSVQGGSYNSPLHF. The CDR3 DNA reads as TGTGCCAGCAGCGTCCAGGGAGGGTCCTATAATTCACCCCTCCACTTT.

With regard to this clonotype: This CDR3 is missing its conserved last phenylalanine or tryptophan, likely due to a read error. This chain connects TRBV27 to TRBJ2-3; 10 bases fit TRBD1. The CDR3 has 16 amino acids. CDR1 MNHEY and CDR2 SMNVEV come from the germline V gene (reference sequence). Here the CDR3 reads CAGSPGQGRPTDTQYL. CDR3 DNA sequence: TGTGCCGGCAGTCCGGGACAGGGGCGGCCCACAGATACGCAGTATCTT.

This clonotype has at least ten counts. The rearrangement joins TRBV12-3 or TRBV12-4 to TRBJ2-5, with D perhaps TRBD2 (6 bases). The length of the CDR3 is 14 residues. The V end was cut by 8 bases, the J end by 1 base, with 14 bases between. The CDR3 here is CASADGGFQETQYF. The CDR3 bases are TGTGCCAGCGCAGATGGAGGGTTCCAAGAGACCCAGTACTTC.

This clonotype was picked up a small number of times. The rearrangement links TRBV29-1 to TRBJ2-3; possible D gene TRBD1, 6 bases. Trimming took 5 bases from V and 2 from J, leaving 11 bases between them. The CDR3 has 13 amino acids. Per germline, CDR1 SQVTM and CDR2 ANQGSEA. The CDR3 is CSVRGGDTDTQYF. CDR3 coding DNA: TGCAGCGTTCGAGGGGGTGACACAGATACGCAGTATTTT.